The following is a T cell receptor beta chain sequence with its context. Antigen unknown. The data originate from a study of T cell responses to AZD1222 COVID-19 vaccine. The study, taken as a whole, reports: Sampling captured repertoires only after the peak T cell response. Spike was spanned by vaccine-associated CD4 TCRs, which were dominant at 160-218 and 743-854. The donor group comprised mostly white British people and more females; the analysis possibly underestimated clonal diversity. Baseline seropositives among AZD1222 recipients totaled only five or six.

This table comes from immunoSEQ multiplex PCR, and its TCRdb copy is limited to in-frame clones, with some not included. The repertoire holds some 280,000 clones, roughly 93% seen once, with around 0.58% in the top ten. The CDR3 totals 13 residues. V lost 4 bases, J lost 5 bases, and 6 bases stayed unmatched. Germline CDR1 is GTSNPN and CDR2 is SVGIG (reference sequence). The sample in question was peripheral blood, obtained 28 days after the second AZD1222 dose. This sequence originates from an adult who received the AZD1222 COVID-19 vaccine. This chain uses TRBV30 with TRBJ1-2, with 8 nucleotides matching TRBD1. The CDR3 here is CAWKNRGSYGYTF. The CDR3 coding sequence is TGTGCCTGGAAGAACAGGGGGTCTTATGGCTACACCTTC.